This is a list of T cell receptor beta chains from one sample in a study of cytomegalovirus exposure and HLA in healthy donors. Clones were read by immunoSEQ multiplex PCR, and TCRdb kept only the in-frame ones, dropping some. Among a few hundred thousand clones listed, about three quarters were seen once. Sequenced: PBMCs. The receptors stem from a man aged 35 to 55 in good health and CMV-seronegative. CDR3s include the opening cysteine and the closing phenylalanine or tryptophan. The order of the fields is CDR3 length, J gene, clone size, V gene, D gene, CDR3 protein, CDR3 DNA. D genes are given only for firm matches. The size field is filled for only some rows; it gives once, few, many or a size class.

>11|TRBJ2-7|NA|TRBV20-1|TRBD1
CSARQGYEQYF
TGCAGTGCCCGACAGGGTTACGAGCAGTACTTC
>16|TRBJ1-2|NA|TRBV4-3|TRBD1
CASSQEMDRPHYGYTF
TGCGCCAGCAGCCAAGAGATGGACAGGCCTCACTATGGCTACACCTTC
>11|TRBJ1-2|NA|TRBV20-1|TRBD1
CSAPGQGAFTF
TGCAGTGCCCCGGGGCAGGGGGCTTTCACCTTC
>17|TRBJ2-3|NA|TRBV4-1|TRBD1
CASSLSSGQGRTDTQYF
TGCGCCAGCAGCCTCTCCTCCGGACAGGGTCGCACAGATACGCAGTATTTT
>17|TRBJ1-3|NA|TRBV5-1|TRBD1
CASSLRPQGDLGNTIYF
TGCGCCAGCAGCTTGAGGCCCCAGGGGGATCTAGGAAACACCATATATTTT
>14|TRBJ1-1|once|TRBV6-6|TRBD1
CASIPRDRNTEAFF
TGTGCCAGCATCCCACGGGACAGGAACACTGAAGCTTTCTTT
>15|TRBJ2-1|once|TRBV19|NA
CASSFSGSSYNEQFF
TGTGCCAGTAGTTTTAGCGGAAGCTCCTACAATGAGCAGTTCTTC
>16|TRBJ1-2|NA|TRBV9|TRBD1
CASSVAGLGQDYGYTF
TGTGCCAGCAGCGTAGCTGGATTAGGACAGGACTATGGCTACACCTTC
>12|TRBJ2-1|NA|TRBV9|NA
CASSPAGNEQFF
TGTGCCAGCAGCCCCGCCGGGAATGAGCAGTTCTTC
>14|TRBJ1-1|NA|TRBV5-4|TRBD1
CASTNGQGATEAFF
TGTGCCAGCACCAATGGACAGGGGGCCACTGAAGCTTTCTTT
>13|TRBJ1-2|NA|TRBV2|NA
CASSRGGGYGYTF
TGTGCCAGCAGCCGGGGGGGAGGGTATGGCTACACCTTC
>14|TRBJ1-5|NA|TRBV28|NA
CASSLETGWQPQHF
TGTGCCAGCAGTTTAGAGACAGGTTGGCAGCCCCAGCATTTT
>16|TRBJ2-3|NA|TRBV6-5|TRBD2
CASSFLSGGSTDTQYF
TGTGCCAGCAGTTTCCTTAGCGGGGGGAGTACAGATACGCAGTATTTT
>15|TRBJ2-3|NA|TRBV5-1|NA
CASSLSGSSTDTQYF
TGCGCCAGCAGCTTGAGCGGGTCTAGCACAGATACGCAGTATTTT
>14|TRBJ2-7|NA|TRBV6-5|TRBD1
CASKIGQGAYEQYF
TGTGCCAGCAAGATCGGACAGGGGGCGTACGAGCAGTACTTC
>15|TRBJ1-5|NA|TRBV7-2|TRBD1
CASSLEFRTGQPQHF
TGTGCCAGCAGCTTAGAATTCCGGACAGGCCAGCCCCAGCATTTT
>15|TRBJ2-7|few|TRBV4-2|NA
CASSQGLADSYEQYF
TGTGCCAGCAGCCAAGGGTTAGCTGACTCCTACGAGCAGTACTTC
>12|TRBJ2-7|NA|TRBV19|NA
CASSIGESEQYF
TGTGCCAGTAGTATTGGGGAGAGCGAGCAGTACTTC
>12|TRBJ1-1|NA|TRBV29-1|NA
CSTLRLNTEAFF
TGCAGTACCCTCCGGTTGAACACTGAAGCTTTCTTT
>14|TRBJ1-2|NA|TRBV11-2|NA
CASSSFLGGYGYTF
TGTGCCAGCAGCTCCTTCCTGGGGGGCTATGGCTACACCTTC
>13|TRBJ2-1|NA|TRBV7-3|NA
CASSVSTDNEQFF
TGTGCCAGCAGCGTTTCGACAGACAATGAGCAGTTCTTC
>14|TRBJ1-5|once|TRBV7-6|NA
CASSLAEGVQPQHF
TGTGCCAGCAGCTTAGCAGAGGGGGTTCAGCCCCAGCATTTT
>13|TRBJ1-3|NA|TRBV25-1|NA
CASSPRGGNTIYF
TGTGCCAGCTCTCCCAGAGGAGGAAACACCATATATTTT
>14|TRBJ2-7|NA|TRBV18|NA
CASSPTGSTYEQYF
TGTGCCAGCTCACCTACGGGTTCAACCTACGAGCAGTACTTC
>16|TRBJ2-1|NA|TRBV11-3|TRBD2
CASSLTGLAVNNEQFF
TGTGCCAGCAGCCTAACCGGACTAGCGGTAAACAATGAGCAGTTCTTC
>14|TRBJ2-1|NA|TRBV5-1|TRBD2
CASSLLAAYNEQFF
TGCGCCAGCAGCTTACTAGCGGCCTACAATGAGCAGTTCTTC
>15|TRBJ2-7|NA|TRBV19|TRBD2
CASSPGTSGKYEQYF
TGTGCCAGTAGTCCAGGGACTAGCGGGAAGTACGAGCAGTACTTC
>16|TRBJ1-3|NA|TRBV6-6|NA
CASSYSPGAHGNTIYF
TGTGCCAGCAGTTACTCACCAGGGGCGCACGGAAACACCATATATTTT
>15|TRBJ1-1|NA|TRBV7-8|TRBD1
CASSTLQGANTEAFF
TGTGCCAGCAGCACCTTACAGGGGGCGAACACTGAAGCTTTCTTT
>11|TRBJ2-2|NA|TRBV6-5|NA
CASSAGGELFF
TGTGCCAGCAGCGCAGGGGGGGAGCTGTTTTTT
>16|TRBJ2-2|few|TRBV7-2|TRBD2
CASRLGGTSSTGELFF
TGTGCCAGCCGATTGGGCGGGACTAGCTCCACCGGGGAGCTGTTTTTT
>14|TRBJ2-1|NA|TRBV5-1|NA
CASSLGPPADEQFF
TGCGCCAGCAGCTTGGGGCCCCCGGCGGATGAGCAGTTCTTC
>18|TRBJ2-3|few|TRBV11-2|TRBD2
CASSYLAGGPVGTDTQYF
TGTGCCAGCAGCTATCTAGCGGGGGGGCCGGTTGGCACAGATACGCAGTATTTT
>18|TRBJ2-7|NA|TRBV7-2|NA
CASSLIEGEPWEDYEQYF
TGTGCCAGCAGCTTAATAGAGGGGGAGCCCTGGGAAGACTACGAGCAGTACTTC
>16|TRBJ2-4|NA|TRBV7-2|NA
CASSPRGVGAKNIQYF
TGTGCCAGCAGCCCCCGCGGGGTTGGCGCCAAAAACATTCAGTACTTC
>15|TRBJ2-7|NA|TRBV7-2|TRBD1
CASSIPGQGAYEQYF
TGTGCCAGCAGCATTCCGGGACAGGGGGCCTACGAGCAGTACTTC
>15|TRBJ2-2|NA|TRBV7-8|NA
CASVPLASNTGELFF
TGTGCCAGCGTTCCTTTAGCGTCGAACACCGGGGAGCTGTTTTTT
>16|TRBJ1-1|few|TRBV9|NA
CASSAEHRVQYTEAFF
TGTGCCAGCAGCGCAGAACACAGGGTACAGTACACTGAAGCTTTCTTT
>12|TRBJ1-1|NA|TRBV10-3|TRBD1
CATIGTDLEAFF
TGTGCCACCATAGGGACAGACCTTGAAGCTTTCTTT
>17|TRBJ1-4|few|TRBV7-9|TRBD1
CASSPGDRGLLGEKLFF
TGTGCCAGCAGCCCCGGGGACAGGGGGCTTCTTGGTGAAAAACTGTTTTTT
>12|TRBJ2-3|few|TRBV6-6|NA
CASSGKTDTQYF
TGTGCCAGCAGTGGCAAGACAGATACGCAGTATTTT